These T cell receptor beta chains were read from a single sample in a study of CD8 T cells in ankylosing spondylitis. MiXCR, run by TCRdb on the 5' RACE reads, gives a single entry per CDR3 protein. The repertoire holds roughly 700,000 distinct CDR3 sequences, around 20% seen once, with around a fifth in the top ten. The specimen sequenced was blood, either unsorted or a sorted T cell fraction (not recorded which). The receptors come from a male donor with ankylosing spondylitis. Each CDR3 is given with its conserved first and last residue. Each record gives: clone size, J gene, D gene, V gene, CDR3 protein, CDR3 DNA. D genes are given only for firm matches. Expanded clones are given a class, and other clones once, few, many or no size at all.

>.|TRBJ2-1|TRBD2|TRBV4-1
CASSQETSGGLSSYNEQFF
TGCGCCAGCAGCCAAGAAACTAGCGGGGGGCTTAGCTCCTACAATGAGCAGTTCTTC
>.|TRBJ2-3|.|TRBV20-1
CSARDRQPLSDTQYF
TGCAGTGCTAGAGATCGGCAGCCACTGTCGGATACGCAGTATTTT
>few|TRBJ2-3|.|TRBV20-1
CSARRDPTDTQYF
TGCAGTGCTAGACGGGACCCCACAGATACGCAGTATTTT
>many|TRBJ1-6|TRBD1|TRBV6-5
CASSYSSPDRSSYNSPLHF
TGTGCCAGCAGTTACTCGTCGCCGGACAGGAGCTCCTATAATTCACCCCTCCACTTT
>many|TRBJ1-1|.|TRBV7-8
CASSRERNTEAFF
TGTGCCAGCAGCCGGGAGAGGAACACTGAAGCTTTCTTT
>many|TRBJ2-1|TRBD2|TRBV5-5
CASSLGLAGVVYNEQFF
TGTGCCAGCAGCTTGGGGTTAGCGGGAGTTGTCTACAATGAGCAGTTCTTC
>.|TRBJ2-2|.|TRBV2
CASSERRRRVAGELFF
TGTGCCAGCAGTGAACGACGAAGGAGGGTCGCCGGGGAGCTGTTTTTT
>few|TRBJ2-1|TRBD1|TRBV7-2
CASSLDPGGSNEQFF
TGTGCCAGCAGCTTAGATCCAGGGGGCTCAAATGAGCAGTTCTTC
>.|TRBJ2-2|TRBD2|TRBV9
CASSGGLAGAPGELFF
TGTGCCAGCAGCGGGGGACTAGCGGGAGCACCCGGGGAGCTGTTTTTT
>.|TRBJ2-7|.|TRBV12-3/TRBV12-4
CASSPDSFSYEQYF
TGTGCCAGCAGCCCGGACAGCTTCTCCTACGAGCAGTACTTC
>few|TRBJ2-7|.|TRBV2
CASSERLGPTYEQYF
TGTGCCAGCAGTGAAAGGCTAGGACCCACCTACGAGCAGTACTTC
>.|TRBJ2-1|.|TRBV20-1
CSAQRDTNEQFF
TGCAGTGCACAAAGGGACACGAATGAGCAGTTCTTC
>few|TRBJ1-4|.|TRBV29-1
CSVEIDEKLFF
TGCAGCGTTGAAATAGATGAAAAACTGTTTTTT
>many|TRBJ2-6|.|TRBV5-1
CASSDGNSGANVLTF
TGCGCCAGCAGCGACGGGAACTCTGGGGCCAACGTCCTGACTTTC
>once|TRBJ1-2|.|TRBV7-9
CASSLGGSDYGYTF
TGTGCCAGCAGCTTAGGGGGGAGCGACTATGGCTACACCTTC
>.|TRBJ2-3|.|TRBV11-1
CASSFAANTDTQYF
TGTGCCAGCAGCTTTGCAGCAAACACAGATACGCAGTATTTT
>.|TRBJ2-1|TRBD2|TRBV7-6
CASSLLRGREGEQFF
TGTGCCAGCAGCTTATTGAGGGGGCGGGAGGGGGAGCAGTTCTTC
>.|TRBJ1-3|.|TRBV4-1
CASTTSLAGSSGNTIYF
TGCGCCAGCACCACATCCCTGGCAGGGTCATCTGGAAACACCATATATTTT
>few|TRBJ1-5|.|TRBV28
CASASLNQPQHF
TGTGCCAGCGCAAGCCTGAATCAGCCCCAGCATTTT
>few|TRBJ1-2|.|TRBV12-3/TRBV12-4
CASSLDGKYGYTF
TGTGCCAGCAGTTTAGATGGAAAGTATGGCTACACCTTC
>.|TRBJ2-1|.|TRBV14
CASSHIHEQFF
TGTGCCAGCAGCCACATCCATGAGCAGTTCTTC
>.|TRBJ1-6|TRBD1|TRBV5-1
CASRPDRGVGTLHF
TGCGCCAGCAGGCCCGACAGGGGGGTGGGGACCCTCCACTTT
>few|TRBJ1-1|TRBD1|TRBV29-1
CSVEGDRGQEAFF
TGCAGCGTTGAAGGCGACAGGGGGCAGGAAGCTTTCTTT
>few|TRBJ1-1|.|TRBV6-1
CASSRLWTGNTEAFF
TGTGCCAGCAGTCGACTATGGACGGGAAACACTGAAGCTTTCTTT
>many|TRBJ2-1|.|TRBV5-1
CASSLRVGNEQFF
TGCGCCAGCAGCTTGAGGGTCGGGAATGAGCAGTTCTTC
>.|TRBJ2-2|TRBD1|TRBV15
CATSREGQGALGAGELFF
TGTGCCACCAGCAGAGAGGGGCAGGGGGCTCTGGGCGCCGGGGAGCTGTTTTTT
>.|TRBJ2-2|.|TRBV7-9
CASTKSQAANTGELFF
TGTGCCAGCACTAAGTCACAAGCGGCGAACACCGGGGAGCTGTTTTTT
>.|TRBJ2-7|TRBD2|TRBV6-1
CASSAGLAGLYEQYF
TGTGCCAGCAGTGCCGGACTAGCGGGTCTGTACGAGCAGTACTTC
>once|TRBJ1-1|TRBD1|TRBV6-2/TRBV6-3
CASSYERAGGVTEAFF
TGTGCCAGCAGTTATGAACGGGCAGGGGGCGTCACTGAAGCTTTCTTT
>few|TRBJ1-4|.|TRBV3-1
CASSHRAGKEKLFF
TGTGCCAGCAGTCACAGGGCTGGCAAGGAAAAACTGTTTTTT
>few|TRBJ2-1|TRBD1|TRBV9
CASSAITGTGYDEQFF
TGTGCCAGCAGCGCGATTACCGGGACAGGGTATGATGAGCAGTTCTTC
>.|TRBJ1-5|.|TRBV6-5
CASSYSHARGNQPQHF
TGTGCCAGCAGTTACTCCCACGCGCGGGGCAATCAGCCCCAGCATTTT
>few|TRBJ2-5|TRBD1|TRBV6-2/TRBV6-3
CASSLGQGSFRETQYF
TGTGCCAGCAGTTTGGGACAGGGGAGTTTTAGAGAGACCCAGTACTTC
>.|TRBJ1-1|.|TRBV5-6
CASSPHFGNTEAFF
.
>.|TRBJ1-4|TRBD1|TRBV5-1
CASSWGTGPNEKLFF
TGCGCCAGCAGCTGGGGGACAGGACCTAATGAAAAACTGTTTTTT
>.|TRBJ2-3|.|TRBV10-3
CAIRLDTTDTQYF
TGTGCCATCAGGCTGGACACCACAGATACGCAGTATTTT
>.|TRBJ1-1|.|TRBV25-1
CASSEMVGTGAFF
TGTGCCAGCAGTGAAATGGTGGGAACGGGGGCTTTCTTT
>few|TRBJ2-1|TRBD2|TRBV3-1
CASSQDQGGHNPPGEQFF
TGTGCCAGCAGCCAAGATCAGGGAGGGCATAACCCACCCGGTGAGCAGTTCTTC
>.|TRBJ2-4|TRBD1|TRBV5-1
CASSPTGEVGWDIQYF
TGCGCCAGCAGCCCCACAGGGGAAGTGGGTTGGGACATTCAGTACTTC
>many|TRBJ2-3|.|TRBV20-1
CSARDPWGSRTDTQYF
TGCAGTGCTAGAGACCCCTGGGGGAGCCGCACAGATACGCAGTATTTT
>.|TRBJ1-2|TRBD1|TRBV9
CASSGGGQGRGANYGYTF
TGTGCCAGCAGCGGAGGGGGACAGGGTAGAGGGGCTAACTATGGCTACACCTTC
>.|TRBJ1-2|.|TRBV19
CVSNPLGSPYGYTF
TGTGTCTCCAATCCCCTCGGCAGCCCCTATGGCTACACCTTC
>few|TRBJ1-3|.|TRBV9
CASSVGGTDSSGNTIYF
TGTGCCAGCAGCGTAGGGGGGACGGATAGCTCTGGAAACACCATATATTTT
>once|TRBJ1-6|.|TRBV7-9
CASSSPGEWSSPLHF
TGTGCCAGCAGCTCTCCAGGAGAATGGAGTTCACCCCTCCACTTT
>few|TRBJ2-7|TRBD1|TRBV30
CAWSLLGQGILYEQYF
TGTGCCTGGAGCCTCCTGGGACAGGGGATCCTCTACGAGCAGTACTTC
>few|TRBJ1-1|.|TRBV5-4
CASSTGVLNTEAFF
TGTGCCAGCAGCACAGGAGTCTTGAACACTGAAGCTTTCTTT
>once|TRBJ2-3|TRBD2|TRBV29-1
CSVPAGVADTQYF
TGCAGCGTCCCAGCGGGAGTCGCAGATACGCAGTATTTT
>.|TRBJ2-7|.|TRBV20-1
CSASLQGRFYEQYF
TGCAGTGCTAGTTTACAGGGAAGGTTCTACGAGCAGTACTTC
>once|TRBJ2-1|TRBD2|TRBV3-1
CASSPRWGGYNEQFF
TGTGCCAGCAGCCCTCGTTGGGGGGGCTACAATGAGCAGTTCTTC
>.|TRBJ1-3|.|TRBV18
CASSFYSGRSSGNTIYF
TGTGCCAGCTCCTTCTATTCGGGACGCTCTTCTGGAAACACCATATATTTT
>.|TRBJ2-7|TRBD2|TRBV18
CASSPHVTSGGPLYEQYF
TGTGCCAGCTCACCACACGTGACTAGCGGGGGCCCACTATACGAGCAGTACTTC
>.|TRBJ1-4|.|TRBV11-2
CASSLNRARGEKLFF
TGTGCCAGCAGTTTGAACAGGGCGAGGGGGGAAAAACTGTTTTTT
>once|TRBJ1-4|TRBD1|TRBV6-1
CASRRDSPTREKLFF
TGTGCCAGCAGAAGGGACAGCCCAACTAGGGAAAAACTGTTTTTT